These 5 T cell receptor beta chains were sequenced from one sample in a study of cytomegalovirus exposure and HLA in healthy donors. With 60 Vbeta and 13 Jbeta primers, the PCR was carried out. Method: immunoSEQ multiplex PCR; TCRdb's copy keeps in-frame clones and lacks some. The sample shows under 150,000 clones, about 80% of them seen only once. The sample taken for sequencing was PBMCs. The source of these receptors is a middle-aged woman in good health and CMV-seronegative.

This sequence joins TRBV29-1 and TRBJ2-1, with D possibly matching TRBD2 (7 bases). From germline, CDR1 is SQVTM and CDR2 ANQGSEA. This CDR3 has 12 residues. V was trimmed by 4 bases and J by 6 bases, leaving 10 bases between them. CDR3: CSVGGGPNEQFF. As DNA, the CDR3 is TGCAGCGTTGGCGGGGGCCCCAATGAGCAGTTCTTC.

This clone has only one observation. This rearrangement joins TRBV5-4 to TRBJ2-3; D uncertain. The CDR3 loop spans 13 amino acids. Trimming pared 5 bases from V and 3 bases from J, leaving 10 bases between. CDR1 SGHNT and CDR2 YYREEE come from the germline V gene (reference sequence). The CDR3 DNA reads TGTGCCAGCAGGGTCTCGGAGACAGATACGCAGTATTTT. It codes for CASRVSETDTQYF. Supplemented by reference TRBV5-4 and TRBJ2-3, the full variable domain reads ETGVTQSPTHLIKTRGQQVTLRCSSQSGHNTVSWYQQALGQGPQFIFQYYREEENGRGNFPPRFSGLQFPNYSSELNVNALELDDSALYLCASRVSETDTQYFGPGTRLTVL.

The chain recombines TRBV28 with TRBJ1-5; 7 bases are shared with TRBD1. Germline V gene lookup returns CDR1 MDHEN and CDR2 SYDVKM. The length of the CDR3 is 16 residues. With V trimmed by 5 bases and J by 6 bases, 13 bases remained unmatched. Here the CDR3 DNA reads TGTGCCAGCAGTACAAAGCTTACAGGGGCGGGTCAGCCCCAGCATTTT. Translated: CASSTKLTGAGQPQHF.

The chain joins TRBV6-6 to TRBJ2-5; D not certain. The CDR3 covers 15 residues. In germline, CDR1 is MNHNY, CDR2 SVGAGI (reference sequence). Trimming left V 0 bases short and J 2 bases short, with 10 bases between. The CDR3 region is CASSYSWSVQETQYF. The CDR3 bases are TGTGCCAGCAGTTACTCGTGGTCGGTACAAGAGACCCAGTACTTC.

Concerning this clone itself: Relative to the germline gene, one junction end is altered; a read error may explain this. The V and J genes are TRBV4-1 and TRBJ1-1, with 10 bases fitting TRBD1. The CDR3 spans 16 residues. Germline V gives CDR1 MGHRA, CDR2 YSYEKL. The DNA of the CDR3 is TGCGCCCGCAGCCAAGAGGGACAGGGGTATATCACTGAAGCTTTCTTT. Translation: CARSQEGQGYITEAFF.